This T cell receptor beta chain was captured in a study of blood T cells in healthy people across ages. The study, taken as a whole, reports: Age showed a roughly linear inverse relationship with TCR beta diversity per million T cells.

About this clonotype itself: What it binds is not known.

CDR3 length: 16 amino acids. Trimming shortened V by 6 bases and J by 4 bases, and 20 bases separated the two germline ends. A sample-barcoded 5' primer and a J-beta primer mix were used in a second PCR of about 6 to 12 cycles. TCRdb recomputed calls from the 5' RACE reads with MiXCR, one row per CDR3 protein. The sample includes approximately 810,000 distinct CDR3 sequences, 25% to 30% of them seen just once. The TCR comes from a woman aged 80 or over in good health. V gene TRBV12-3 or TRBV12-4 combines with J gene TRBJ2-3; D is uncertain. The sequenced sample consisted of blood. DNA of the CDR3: TGTGCCAGCAGCATCTGGAAGGGCGTGAACGCAGATACGCAGTATTTT. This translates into CASSIWKGVNADTQYF.